This T cell receptor beta chain was identified in a study of blood T cells in healthy people across ages. Findings and limits, study-wide: Age advanced and TCR beta diversity per million T cells fell, roughly linearly.

Trimming took 1 base from V and 8 from J, leaving 14 bases between them. CDR3 length: 14 amino acids. This clonotype was seen repeatedly, ten times or more. What it recognizes is unknown. Alongside a J-beta primer mix, a sample-barcoded 5' primer served in a second PCR lasting about 6 to 12 cycles. With 12 random nucleotides, a template-switch adaptor tagged each individual cDNA molecule. No fewer than 3 million CDR3-containing paired-end reads came from each sample. TCRdb reprocessed the 5' RACE reads via MiXCR and lists one record per CDR3 protein. The sample includes some 760,000 distinct CDR3 sequences, more than 20% of them seen just once. The sample also formed part of further work on T cells of mothers and their children.

The chain combines TRBV12-3 or TRBV12-4 with TRBJ1-1; no reliable D call. Sequenced material: blood. This receptor was obtained from a boy aged 5-17 years in good health. The CDR3 coding sequence is TGTGCCAGCAGTTTAGAGCGGGGTTATACCGAAGCTTTCTTT. Protein product: CASSLERGYTEAFF.